These T cell receptor beta chains were read from a single sample in a study of beta chain features in type 1 diabetes. Generated by immunoSEQ multiplex PCR, the TCRdb table keeps only in-frame clones and is missing some. The repertoire holds 900,000 or so clones, roughly 15% seen once, with 0.02% to 0.03% in the top ten. Input material: naive CD4+ T cells from blood. The receptors were sampled from a woman aged 18-29 years in good health. Each CDR3 is given with its conserved first and last residue. The D gene is left open where the match is weak. Size is stated for part of the rows, as once, few or many counts, or as a class when the clone is expanded.

v_call,d_call,clone_size,j_call,cdr3_nt,cdr3_aa
TRBV27,-,few,TRBJ2-1,TGTGCCAGCAGTTTAAGGTGGACAGATTACAATGAGCAGTTCTTC,CASSLRWTDYNEQFF
TRBV28,-,-,TRBJ2-1,TGTGCCAGCAACAGGATTGGGAATGAGCAGTTCTTC,CASNRIGNEQFF
TRBV19,TRBD2,-,TRBJ2-3,TGTGCCAGTAGTGTACTAGCGGGCACAGATACGCAGTATTTT,CASSVLAGTDTQYF
TRBV7-2,TRBD2,-,TRBJ2-7,TGTGCCAGCAGCTTTCGCGGCGAAAAGGGCGGGAGGCGCTACGAGCAGTACTTC,CASSFRGEKGGRRYEQYF
TRBV4-2,TRBD1,few,TRBJ1-2,TGTGCCAGCAGCCAACGCACCACAGGGGGCGTTACTGGCTACACCTTC,CASSQRTTGGVTGYTF
TRBV7-2,-,-,TRBJ1-1,TGTGCCAGCAGCCAAAGCCTGAACACTGAAGCTTTCTTT,CASSQSLNTEAFF
TRBV6-1,-,-,TRBJ1-1,TGTGCCAGCATACTTATGCGGGGGGTGGTGGAAGCTTTCTTT,CASILMRGVVEAFF
TRBV11-2,TRBD1,-,TRBJ2-2,TGTGCCAGCAGCCTCAATACAGGGGGCACCGGGGAGCTGTTTTTT,CASSLNTGGTGELFF
TRBV4-3,-,few,TRBJ2-4,TGCGCCAGCAGCCAAGATACGAGGGGTTGGGACATTCAGTACTTC,CASSQDTRGWDIQYF
TRBV27,-,-,TRBJ1-2,TGTGCCAGCAGTTACAGGGTCGGCTATGGCTACACCTTC,CASSYRVGYGYTF
TRBV15,-,-,TRBJ2-3,TGTGCCACCAGCAGAGCATGGGATACGCAGTATTTT,CATSRAWDTQYF
TRBV9,-,-,TRBJ2-3,TGTGCCAGCAGCATCGGGACTGTCCTTAGCACAGATACGCAGTATTTT,CASSIGTVLSTDTQYF
TRBV5-1,-,-,TRBJ2-5,TGCGCCAGCAGCTTCCGGGGCCCTACAAAAGAGACCCAGTACTTC,CASSFRGPTKETQYF
TRBV5-4,-,few,TRBJ2-6,TGTGCCAGCAGTCCAATTTCGATCTCTGGGGCCAACGTCCTGACTTTC,CASSPISISGANVLTF
TRBV7-2,TRBD1,-,TRBJ1-1,TGTGCCAGCAGCTTATGGGACAGCCTATCCAGTGAAGCTTTCTTT,CASSLWDSLSSEAFF
TRBV5-4,-,-,TRBJ2-7,TGTGCCAGCAGCCCAGGGGGCAGGGGGGGTTCCGAGCAGTACTTC,CASSPGGRGGSEQYF
TRBV19,-,few,TRBJ2-3,TGTGCCAGTAGTATAAGGGCGGGAAGCACAGATACGCAGTATTTT,CASSIRAGSTDTQYF
TRBV6-5,-,-,TRBJ2-7,TGTGCCAGCAGCTCGGAGGGGAAGGGCTACGAGCAGTACTTC,CASSSEGKGYEQYF
TRBV9,-,-,TRBJ2-5,TGTGCCAGCAGCGTAGGGGGGGATCCAGTGGAGACCCAGTACTTC,CASSVGGDPVETQYF
TRBV9,-,-,TRBJ2-4,TGTGCCAGCAGCGCGGGACTCGAAAACATTCAGTACTTC,CASSAGLENIQYF
TRBV27,-,few,TRBJ2-1,TGTGCCAGCAGCCTATTAGTTGGCGAGCAGTTCTTC,CASSLLVGEQFF
TRBV5-1,-,-,TRBJ1-1,TGCGCCAGCAGCACCACAGGGTTGTCGAACACTGAAGCTTTCTTT,CASSTTGLSNTEAFF
TRBV29-1,-,few,TRBJ2-5,TGCAGCGTTGGATCGGAGACCCAGTACTTC,CSVGSETQYF
TRBV28,-,-,TRBJ2-6,TGTGCCAGCAGTTTATTGGGGGCCGGTGGGGCCAACGTCCTGACTTTC,CASSLLGAGGANVLTF
TRBV25-1,TRBD2,-,TRBJ2-5,TGTGCCAGCAGGCCACCGACTAGCGGGAGGGCGCAGACCCAGTACTTC,CASRPPTSGRAQTQYF
TRBV6-5,TRBD2,-,TRBJ2-1,TGTGCCAGCAGTTACTCGCCTAGCGGGAGCTACAATGAGCAGTTCTTC,CASSYSPSGSYNEQFF
TRBV12-2,-,few,TRBJ2-5,TGTGCAAGTCGCTTAGACCGGGGGCAAGTTCAAGAGACCCAGTACTTC,CASRLDRGQVQETQYF
TRBV9,TRBD2,few,TRBJ2-3,TGTGCCAGCAGCGTAGCAAGGGCTAGCGGGAGTTGGAACACAGATACGCAGTATTTT,CASSVARASGSWNTDTQYF